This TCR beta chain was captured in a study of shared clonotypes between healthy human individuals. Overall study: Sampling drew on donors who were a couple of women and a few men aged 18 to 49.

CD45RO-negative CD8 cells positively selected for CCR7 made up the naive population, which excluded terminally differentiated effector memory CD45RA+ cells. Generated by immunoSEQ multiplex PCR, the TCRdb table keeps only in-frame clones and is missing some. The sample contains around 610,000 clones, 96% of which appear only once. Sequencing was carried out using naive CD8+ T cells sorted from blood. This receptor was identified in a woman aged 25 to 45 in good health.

CDR3 DNA: TGTGCTAGTGGTTTGGCCCCATGGGGGCTTTCGCGGGAAGACTACGAGCAGTACTTC. Amino acids: CASGLAPWGLSREDYEQYF. The rearrangement links TRBV12-5 to TRBJ2-7; tentatively, D is TRBD1 or TRBD2 (6 bases each). There are 19 residues in the CDR3. Looked up from germline, CDR1 is LGHNT and CDR2 is FRNRAP. Trimming took off 1 base at V and 3 bases at J, with 25 bases between the two ends.